The present TCR beta chain was sequenced within a study of blood T cell repertoires in COVID-19. Whole-study context: Both acute and convalescent COVID-19 samples were obtained from the United States, Italy and Spain. Sample material is recorded as cDNA or gDNA derived from T cells, B-cell-depleted T cells, or PBMCs.

This CDR3 is 13 amino acids long. Trimming took off 8 bases at V and 4 bases at J, with 12 bases between the two ends. CDR1 and CDR2 from the germline V gene are MNHEY and SVGAGI. Per the study methods: Estimation of nucleated cell counts relied on the amplification of reference gene primers. Sequencing used immunoSEQ multiplex PCR; TCRdb keeps in-frame clones, though not all of them. The DNA was the basis for D and trimming; V, J and clone size are from that table. The data hold under 200,000 clones, with approximately 91% observed a single time. The sequencing input was peripheral blood. This chain links TRBV6-5 with TRBJ2-1; possible D gene TRBD2, 7 bases. This receptor was identified in a man aged 45-60 years with acute or convalescent COVID-19. The CDR3 bases are TGTGCCAGCGGGGGGGCGGGTTACAATGAGCAGTTCTTC. This translates into CASGGAGYNEQFF.